What follows describes a single TCR beta chain. There are a few counts of this clonotype. The specificity of this receptor is unknown. No quality values exist for individual bases; no much larger clone is one base distant. Instrument used: Illumina HiSeq 2500. Quantitative 5'-RACE with molecular barcodes was the method used to prepare the TCR beta libraries. As for the authors' bioinformatics: Disease-linked TCR variants were identified with a new computational method built on a probabilistic model of VDJ rearrangement. TCRdb took the public reads, trimmed them with fastp at Q25, ran MiXCR for clone calling and kept in-frame beta chains. A single entry per CDR3 protein holds the most common genes and DNA from its merged rows. TCRdb's processing, not the authors' own work, is the source of the V and J calls. In all, the sample holds roughly 700,000 distinct CDR3 sequences, and 15% to 20% of those were seen once. The ten largest clones represent around 19% of the sample.

V lost 3 bases and J lost 8 bases; the stretch between them is 11 bases long. Via the germline V gene, CDR1 is MGHRA and CDR2 YSYEKL. Including cysteine and phenylalanine, the CDR3 has 13 amino acids. Only the CDR3 region is kept as DNA, spanning 39 bases read in frame from base 1. This sample was included in a study of CD8 T cells in ankylosing spondylitis (dated by TCRdb to 2017 to 2019). The study in broad terms: T cell receptor beta repertoires were profiled in healthy donors and ankylosing spondylitis patients so that disease-linked TCR variants could be found. The full study cohort comprised around 25 ankylosing spondylitis patients and about 110 healthy donors. Peripheral blood was sampled, and synovial fluid was additionally collected from ankylosing spondylitis patients.

Overall study results and their limits: Some TCR beta motif variants had previously been reported in synovial fluid and blood of reactive arthritis patients, which suggested common disease-initiation mechanisms. Blood from ankylosing spondylitis patients appeared to be characterized by a TCR beta motif composed of eight highly homologous amino acid variants. In peripheral blood, the disease-linked clones were found at relatively low frequencies and had a CD8+ phenotype. The disease-linked clones were reported as significantly enriched in matched synovial fluid samples from ankylosing spondylitis patients.

This chain joins TRBV4-1 to TRBJ1-3, with the D segment identity uncertain. The source material was blood, either unsorted or a sorted T cell fraction (not recorded which). This sequence was found in a male donor with ankylosing spondylitis. The sequenced DNA is TGCGCCAGCAGCCAGGGTCCCCTGGACACCATATATTTT. Translation gives CASSQGPLDTIYF.